The rows below give T cell receptor beta chains drawn from one sample of a study of T cell responses to AZD1222 COVID-19 vaccine. Libraries were prepared by immunoSEQ multiplex PCR; TCRdb keeps only in-frame clonotypes and omits some of them. Of tens of thousands of clones listed, about nine tenths were seen once; the top ten hold 2% to 3%. The sequences come from peripheral blood, collected on day 0 of AZD1222 vaccination. These receptors originate from an adult in good health. The CDR3 runs from the conserved cysteine through the conserved F or W. The order of the fields is V gene, clone size, J gene, D gene, CDR3 protein, CDR3 DNA. D genes are given only for firm matches. Only part of the rows carry a size: once, few, many, or a class if the clone is expanded.

v_call: TRBV7-9; clone_size: -; j_call: TRBJ2-1; d_call: -; cdr3_aa: CASSFSGDEQFF; cdr3_nt: TGTGCCAGCAGCTTTTCGGGTGATGAGCAGTTCTTC
v_call: TRBV29-1; clone_size: -; j_call: TRBJ2-2; d_call: TRBD2; cdr3_aa: CSVPRLAGDTGELFF; cdr3_nt: TGCAGCGTGCCGAGATTAGCGGGGGACACCGGGGAGCTGTTTTTT
v_call: TRBV9; clone_size: -; j_call: TRBJ2-2; d_call: -; cdr3_aa: CASSVERTGNTGELFF; cdr3_nt: TGTGCCAGCAGCGTAGAAAGGACGGGGAACACCGGGGAGCTGTTTTTT
v_call: TRBV15; clone_size: -; j_call: TRBJ2-5; d_call: TRBD2; cdr3_aa: CATSRDRAGGPQETQYF; cdr3_nt: TGTGCCACCAGCAGAGATCGTGCGGGGGGCCCTCAAGAGACCCAGTACTTC
v_call: TRBV6-5; clone_size: -; j_call: TRBJ1-3; d_call: -; cdr3_aa: CASSYSGDSGNTIYF; cdr3_nt: TGTGCCAGCAGTTACTCCGGGGACTCTGGAAACACCATATATTTT
v_call: TRBV12-3/TRBV12-4; clone_size: -; j_call: TRBJ1-1; d_call: -; cdr3_aa: CASSPIIGTEAFF; cdr3_nt: TGTGCCAGCAGTCCCATCATAGGGACTGAAGCTTTCTTT
v_call: TRBV4-2; clone_size: -; j_call: TRBJ2-7; d_call: -; cdr3_aa: CASSQFSASNYEQYF; cdr3_nt: TGTGCCAGCAGCCAATTTTCAGCCTCAAACTACGAGCAGTACTTC
v_call: TRBV4-2; clone_size: -; j_call: TRBJ2-7; d_call: -; cdr3_aa: CASSQSSEGEQYF; cdr3_nt: TGTGCCAGCAGCCAATCGTCCGAAGGGGAGCAGTACTTC
v_call: TRBV2; clone_size: -; j_call: TRBJ2-7; d_call: -; cdr3_aa: CASSYDSGNSYEQYF; cdr3_nt: TGTGCCAGCAGTTATGATAGCGGTAATTCCTACGAGCAGTACTTC
v_call: TRBV7-2; clone_size: -; j_call: TRBJ2-3; d_call: TRBD2; cdr3_aa: CASRMGGGSDTQYF; cdr3_nt: TGTGCCAGCAGAATGGGCGGGGGATCAGATACGCAGTATTTT
v_call: TRBV24-1; clone_size: once; j_call: TRBJ2-4; d_call: TRBD1; cdr3_aa: CATSDLHQGAKNIQYF; cdr3_nt: TGTGCCACCAGTGATTTGCACCAGGGGGCAAAAAACATTCAGTACTTC
v_call: TRBV7-6; clone_size: -; j_call: TRBJ1-4; d_call: TRBD1; cdr3_aa: CASSAGTGGDWKKLFF; cdr3_nt: TGTGCCAGCAGCGCGGGGACAGGGGGGGATTGGAAAAAACTGTTTTTT
v_call: TRBV6-1; clone_size: -; j_call: TRBJ1-5; d_call: TRBD1; cdr3_aa: CASSEDQGEEQPQHF; cdr3_nt: TGTGCCAGCAGTGAAGACCAGGGGGAGGAACAGCCCCAGCATTTT
v_call: TRBV5-4; clone_size: -; j_call: TRBJ1-5; d_call: -; cdr3_aa: CASSWDNNQPQHF; cdr3_nt: TGTGCCAGCAGCTGGGACAACAATCAGCCCCAGCATTTT
v_call: TRBV5-1; clone_size: -; j_call: TRBJ1-1; d_call: -; cdr3_aa: CASSLESAPGAEAFF; cdr3_nt: TGCGCCAGCAGCTTGGAGTCCGCCCCCGGCGCTGAAGCTTTCTTT
v_call: TRBV5-1; clone_size: -; j_call: TRBJ2-3; d_call: TRBD2; cdr3_aa: CASSLAGGAITDTQYF; cdr3_nt: TGCGCCAGCAGCTTGGCCGGGGGGGCCATAACAGATACGCAGTATTTT
v_call: TRBV12-2; clone_size: once; j_call: TRBJ2-2; d_call: -; cdr3_aa: CASRPTRGLAGVTGELFF; cdr3_nt: TGTGCAAGTCGCCCGACCCGGGGACTAGCGGGGGTGACCGGGGAGCTGTTTTTT
v_call: TRBV2; clone_size: -; j_call: TRBJ2-7; d_call: -; cdr3_aa: CASSEERSYEQYF; cdr3_nt: TGTGCCAGCAGTGAAGAACGATCCTACGAGCAGTACTTC
v_call: TRBV5-1; clone_size: once; j_call: TRBJ1-1; d_call: -; cdr3_aa: CASSLLRMNTEAFF; cdr3_nt: TGCGCCAGCAGCTTGCTACGGATGAACACTGAAGCTTTCTTT
v_call: TRBV5-5; clone_size: -; j_call: TRBJ1-2; d_call: -; cdr3_aa: CASSFVQEQDGYTF; cdr3_nt: TGTGCCAGCAGCTTCGTACAAGAGCAGGATGGCTACACCTTC
v_call: TRBV27; clone_size: -; j_call: TRBJ2-7; d_call: TRBD1; cdr3_aa: CASSLSGTGVWEQYF; cdr3_nt: TGTGCCAGCAGTTTATCTGGGACAGGGGTTTGGGAGCAGTACTTC
v_call: TRBV7-3; clone_size: -; j_call: TRBJ2-1; d_call: TRBD1; cdr3_aa: CASSLNPARGHIF; cdr3_nt: TGTGCCAGCAGCTTAAATCCCGCCAGGGGGCATATCTTC
v_call: TRBV13; clone_size: few; j_call: TRBJ1-6; d_call: -; cdr3_aa: CASSSQGWPTSNSPLHF; cdr3_nt: TGTGCCAGCAGCTCCCAGGGTTGGCCAACTTCGAATTCACCCCTCCACTTT
v_call: TRBV4-2; clone_size: -; j_call: TRBJ2-5; d_call: TRBD2; cdr3_aa: CASNVGGGAGETQYF; cdr3_nt: TGTGCCAGCAATGTAGGCGGGGGGGCCGGGGAGACCCAGTACTTC
v_call: TRBV19; clone_size: -; j_call: TRBJ1-1; d_call: TRBD1; cdr3_aa: CASGGQGMNTEAFF; cdr3_nt: TGTGCCAGTGGGGGACAGGGAATGAACACTGAAGCTTTCTTT
v_call: TRBV6-5; clone_size: -; j_call: TRBJ1-2; d_call: -; cdr3_aa: CASSYSAEGYGYTF; cdr3_nt: TGTGCCAGCAGTTACTCGGCGGAAGGGTATGGCTACACCTTC
v_call: TRBV6-2/TRBV6-3; clone_size: -; j_call: TRBJ1-1; d_call: -; cdr3_aa: CASSYGQGYTEAFF; cdr3_nt: TGTGCCAGCAGTTACGGCCAGGGCTACACTGAAGCTTTCTTT
v_call: TRBV19; clone_size: -; j_call: TRBJ2-7; d_call: TRBD1; cdr3_aa: CASSIWDRGSYEQYF; cdr3_nt: TGTGCCAGTAGTATATGGGACAGAGGCTCCTACGAGCAGTACTTC
v_call: TRBV3-1/TRBV3-2; clone_size: -; j_call: TRBJ1-4; d_call: -; cdr3_aa: CASSQGMLDEKLFF; cdr3_nt: TGTGCCAGCAGCCAAGGCATGCTAGACGAAAAACTGTTTTTT
v_call: TRBV29-1; clone_size: -; j_call: TRBJ2-2; d_call: -; cdr3_aa: CSVESVGNTGELFF; cdr3_nt: TGCAGCGTTGAGTCTGTGGGGAACACCGGGGAGCTGTTTTTT
v_call: TRBV18; clone_size: -; j_call: TRBJ2-1; d_call: TRBD2; cdr3_aa: CASSQVAGSSYNEQFF; cdr3_nt: TGTGCCAGCTCACAGGTAGCGGGGAGCTCCTACAATGAGCAGTTCTTC
v_call: TRBV19; clone_size: -; j_call: TRBJ2-3; d_call: -; cdr3_aa: CASSSGLSTDTQYF; cdr3_nt: TGTGCCAGTAGTTCGGGACTGAGCACAGATACGCAGTATTTT
v_call: TRBV5-1; clone_size: -; j_call: TRBJ1-4; d_call: TRBD1; cdr3_aa: CASSLSGTGREKLFF; cdr3_nt: TGCGCCAGCAGCTTGTCGGGGACAGGTCGCGAAAAACTGTTTTTT
v_call: TRBV19; clone_size: -; j_call: TRBJ1-1; d_call: TRBD1; cdr3_aa: CASRRDRVMNTEAFF; cdr3_nt: TGTGCCAGTCGCCGGGACAGAGTCATGAACACTGAAGCTTTCTTT
v_call: TRBV5-6; clone_size: -; j_call: TRBJ1-2; d_call: TRBD1; cdr3_aa: CASRRFGQGAFYGYTF; cdr3_nt: TGTGCCAGCAGGCGTTTTGGACAGGGGGCTTTCTATGGCTACACCTTC
v_call: TRBV5-6; clone_size: -; j_call: TRBJ2-2; d_call: -; cdr3_aa: CASSLKWNTGELFF; cdr3_nt: TGTGCCAGCAGCTTGAAATGGAACACCGGGGAGCTGTTTTTT
v_call: TRBV27; clone_size: -; j_call: TRBJ1-5; d_call: TRBD1; cdr3_aa: CASSLTGTYQPQHF; cdr3_nt: TGTGCCAGCAGTTTGACAGGGACGTATCAGCCCCAGCATTTT
v_call: TRBV6-5; clone_size: once; j_call: TRBJ1-2; d_call: -; cdr3_aa: CASSSHTSNYGYTF; cdr3_nt: TGTGCCAGCAGTTCGCATACTTCGAACTATGGCTACACCTTC
v_call: TRBV7-8; clone_size: -; j_call: TRBJ1-4; d_call: -; cdr3_aa: CASSFRVEVEKLFF; cdr3_nt: TGTGCCAGCAGCTTCAGGGTAGAGGTTGAAAAACTGTTTTTT
v_call: TRBV3-1/TRBV3-2; clone_size: -; j_call: TRBJ1-1; d_call: -; cdr3_aa: CASSQGSGAFF; cdr3_nt: TGTGCCAGCAGCCAAGGAAGTGGAGCTTTCTTT
v_call: TRBV19; clone_size: -; j_call: TRBJ1-2; d_call: -; cdr3_aa: CASSSGPWDYGYTF; cdr3_nt: TGTGCCAGTAGCTCGGGCCCGTGGGACTATGGCTACACCTTC
v_call: TRBV2; clone_size: -; j_call: TRBJ1-1; d_call: -; cdr3_aa: CASSPGQMMNTEAFF; cdr3_nt: TGTGCCAGCAGTCCCGGACAGATGATGAACACTGAAGCTTTCTTT
v_call: TRBV6-2/TRBV6-3; clone_size: -; j_call: TRBJ1-1; d_call: -; cdr3_aa: CASSYSNTEAFF; cdr3_nt: TGTGCCAGCAGTTACTCGAACACTGAAGCTTTCTTT
v_call: TRBV7-8; clone_size: -; j_call: TRBJ1-1; d_call: -; cdr3_aa: CASSLVGSGSRTEAFF; cdr3_nt: TGTGCCAGCAGCTTAGTAGGTTCGGGGTCGAGGACTGAAGCTTTCTTT
v_call: TRBV6-5; clone_size: -; j_call: TRBJ2-7; d_call: TRBD2; cdr3_aa: CASSPNPGGMYEQYF; cdr3_nt: TGTGCCAGCAGCCCAAACCCGGGGGGGATGTACGAGCAGTACTTC
v_call: TRBV23-1; clone_size: -; j_call: TRBJ1-2; d_call: -; cdr3_aa: CASSRSRDPSWGNYGYTF; cdr3_nt: TGCGCCAGCAGTCGATCCCGGGACCCCTCATGGGGAAACTATGGCTACACCTTC
v_call: TRBV6-5; clone_size: -; j_call: TRBJ1-6; d_call: TRBD1; cdr3_aa: CASRPGQRKSPLHF; cdr3_nt: TGTGCCAGCAGACCGGGACAGCGAAAATCACCCCTCCACTTT
v_call: TRBV5-1; clone_size: -; j_call: TRBJ1-1; d_call: TRBD1; cdr3_aa: CASSPLTGNPNTEAFF; cdr3_nt: TGCGCCAGCAGCCCCCTGACAGGGAATCCGAACACTGAAGCTTTCTTT